One sample yielded the 11 T cell receptor beta chains listed below, sequenced in a study of regulatory T cells in long-lasting Graves disease. Assembly of TCR beta libraries relied on iRepertoire HTBI primers together with Arm-PCR of CDR3 regions. TCRdb reanalysed the multiplex PCR reads using MiXCR and keeps one entry per CDR3 protein. The repertoire includes about 290,000 distinct CDR3 sequences, 20% to 25% of them detected once, and more than 50% sits in the top ten. As to time point: persistent/refractory GD, antithyroid drugs over 5 years with positive TRAb. RNA extracted from PBMCs served as the sequencing template. The starting material was peripheral blood mononuclear cells (PBMCs), obtained when the disease was refractory, from a patient treated with antithyroid drugs. The origin of the receptors is a female donor with Graves disease.

The V and J genes are TRBV10-3 and TRBJ2-2; no reliable D call. Germline V gene data show CDR1 as ENHRY and CDR2 as SYGVKD. The CDR3 runs 13 residues. Trimming stripped 0 bases from V and 7 bases from J, with 6 bases between. The CDR3 DNA is TGTGCCATCAGTGAGTCGAGGAACGGGGAGCTGTTTTTT. The encoded protein is CAISESRNGELFF.

There are a few counts of this clonotype. Relative to the germline gene, one junction end is altered; a read error may explain this. This sequence joins TRBV11-2 and TRBJ1-2, with D hard to call. In germline, CDR1 is SGHAT, CDR2 FQNNGV. The length of the CDR3 is 15 residues. CDR3 bases: TGCACCAGCAGCCAAGAGGGTTCCAAGAACTCTGGCTACACCTTC. Residues: CTSSQEGSKNSGYTF.

This clonotype was observed a few times. This chain links TRBV15 with TRBJ2-7, with a possible D match to TRBD2 (6 bases). Germline V CDR1 and CDR2: LNHNV, YYDKDF (reference sequence). Deletions cut 5 bases from V and 3 bases from J, with 14 bases between. The CDR3 runs 14 residues. CDR3 residues: CATSRAGTFYEQYF. CDR3 sequence (DNA): TGTGCCACCAGCCGCGCGGGAACGTTCTACGAGCAGTACTTC.

This clonotype was found a few times. The rearrangement links TRBV3-1 to TRBJ2-5; D gene unclear. This CDR3 is built from 16 residues. Germline CDR1 LGHDT, CDR2 YNNKEL (reference sequence). Trimming took 3 bases from V and 1 from J, leaving 15 bases between them. CDR3: CASSQDPLLFQETQYF. DNA of the CDR3: TGTGCCAGCAGCCAGGATCCCCTACTCTTCCAAGAGACCCAGTACTTC.

This clonotype came up many times. The rearrangement joins TRBV3-1 to TRBJ2-7, with a weak D call TRBD2 (6 bases). The CDR3 has 13 amino acids. The germline CDR1 and CDR2 sequences are LGHDT and YNNKEL (reference sequence). V lost 4 bases and J 3 bases, leaving 10 bases between the germline ends. The CDR3 region is CASSRGTDYEQYF. For the CDR3, the DNA is TGTGCCAGCAGCCGCGGGACGGACTACGAGCAGTACTTC.

The V call is TRBV6-1, the J call TRBJ2-7; D is undetermined. Germline values: CDR1 MNHNS, CDR2 SASEGT. V was trimmed by 6 bases and J by 2 bases, leaving 8 bases between them. The CDR3 length is 12 residues. The CDR3 spells CASRPETYEQYF. The CDR3, as DNA: TGTGCCAGCAGACCCGAGACCTACGAGCAGTACTTC.

This clonotype was seen a few times. This chain links TRBV6-1 with TRBJ2-3; perhaps TRBD1 as D (6 bases). V dropped 6 bases and J dropped 0 bases, with 10 bases sitting between them. The V gene's germline CDR1 is MNHNS and CDR2 SASEGT. The CDR3 has 14 amino acids. The CDR3 is CASSPDRSTDTQYF. DNA of the CDR3: TGTGCCAGCAGCCCGGACAGAAGCACAGATACGCAGTATTTT.

This clonotype was counted many times. This rearrangement joins TRBV27 to TRBJ2-7; D uncertain. The CDR3 is 13 residues long. Germline V gives CDR1 MNHEY, CDR2 SMNVEV (reference sequence). Trimming took 6 bases from V and 2 from J, leaving 11 bases between them. CDR3 loop: CASREKNTYEQYF. The CDR3 DNA sequence: TGTGCCAGCAGAGAAAAGAATACCTACGAGCAGTACTTC.

Remarks on this clonotype: A much larger clonotype is one base distant, so this may be a read error. This chain connects TRBV6-1 to TRBJ2-7, with 9 bases that match TRBD2. V trimming: 6 bases; J trimming: 1 base; junction bases outside the gene matches: 16. The germline gives CDR1 MNHNS, CDR2 SASEGT. The CDR3 covers 18 residues. The CDR3 nucleotides read TGTGCCAGCAGAACTGGGGCTAGCGGGACTGGGAAATCCTACGAGCAGTACTTC. This translates into CASRTGASGTGKSYEQYF.

This clonotype has ten or more counts. The chain employs TRBV7-2 and TRBJ1-1, with D possibly matching TRBD1 (5 bases). The CDR3 length is 14 residues. The V end was cut by 5 bases, the J end by 0 bases, with 10 bases between. In germline, CDR1 is SGHTA, CDR2 FQGNSA. CDR3 nucleotides: TGTGCCAGCAGCCTGGGGGTAATGAACACTGAAGCTTTCTTT. This sequence encodes CASSLGVMNTEAFF.

The V gene is TRBV19, the J gene TRBJ2-6; 7 bases are shared with TRBD1. The ends lost 10 bases at V and 2 bases at J; junction bases unmatched: 8. The germline V gene has CDR1 LNHDA and CDR2 SQIVND (reference sequence). CDR3 length: 15 residues. CDR3 DNA sequence: TGTGCCACTAGACAGGGAAGAACTGGGGCCAACGTCCTGACTTTC. Amino acids: CATRQGRTGANVLTF.